The 28 T cell receptor beta chains in this list originate from one sample, sequenced in a study of T-cell memory formation after mild COVID-19. TCRdb analysed the 5' RACE reads with MiXCR anew, one entry per CDR3 protein. Among around 340,000 distinct CDR3 sequences listed, 13% to 15% were seen once. Sequences were obtained from PBMCs or a T cell subset sorted from them (not recorded which). All receptors come from a man aged 18 to 29 who had mild COVID-19 (a few samples of this study predate the infection). Cell type and time point are not known.

This chain joins TRBV12-3 or TRBV12-4 and TRBJ2-1; D is possibly TRBD2 (6 bases). V dropped 6 bases and J dropped 10 bases, with 19 bases sitting between them. The CDR3 is made up of 14 amino acids. In nucleotides, the CDR3 is TGTGCCAGCAGCCGGGACCGCGCCGGGGGAGAGCAGTTCTTC. This gives the protein CASSRDRAGGEQFF.

The chain uses TRBV20-1 and TRBJ2-5; 7 nucleotides line up with TRBD1. Germline V lookup: CDR1 DFQATT, CDR2 SNEGSKA (reference sequence). V lost 4 bases and J lost 5; bases outside the gene matches: 25. The CDR3 is made up of 19 amino acids. The CDR3 region has the DNA TGCAGTGCTACGATACGGGGACACAGAGGGGGCCGTCCGGGGGAGACCCAGTACTTC. It codes for CSATIRGHRGGRPGETQYF.

This clonotype was counted at least ten times. The gene calls are TRBV25-1 and TRBJ2-3; 7 bases line up with TRBD1. The CDR3 loop spans 16 amino acids. CDR1 MGHDK and CDR2 SYGVNS come from the germline V gene. The V segment lost 3 bases and the J segment 1 base; nucleotides outside the gene matches: 7. CDR3 DNA sequence: TGTGCCAGCAGTGATGGTCGGGACAGAGGCACAGATACGCAGTATTTT. As protein: CASSDGRDRGTDTQYF.

This clonotype was counted ten times or more. The chain carries TRBV5-6 and TRBJ2-5, with a weak D call TRBD1 (6 bases). Germline CDR1 SGHDT, CDR2 YYEEEE. CDR3 length: 16 residues. The V end was cut by 2 bases, the J end by 1 base, with 15 bases between. The CDR3 protein is CASSFWGPNFQETQYF. The CDR3 region has the DNA TGTGCCAGCAGCTTTTGGGGGCCGAACTTCCAAGAGACCCAGTACTTC. The complete variable domain, with remaining parts taken from reference TRBV5-6 and TRBJ2-5, reads DAGVTQSPTHLIKTRGQQVTLRCSPKSGHDTVSWYQQALGQGPQFIFQYYEEEERQRGNFPDRFSGHQFPNYSSELNVNALLLGDSALYLCASSFWGPNFQETQYFGPGTRLLVL.

V gene TRBV28 combines with J gene TRBJ1-3; weak D call: TRBD1 (6 bases). Germline CDR1 reads MDHEN; CDR2 reads SYDVKM. This CDR3 is 14 amino acids long. V was clipped by 9 bases and J by 7 bases, with 19 bases between them. The CDR3 protein is CASREGGADNTIYF. The DNA for the CDR3 is TGTGCCAGTCGTGAAGGGGGGGCGGACAACACCATATATTTT.

This clonotype ranks as medium-sized (0.01 to 0.1%). V gene TRBV12-3 or TRBV12-4 combines with J gene TRBJ2-1; 7 bases line up with TRBD1. The length of the CDR3 is 13 residues. V shed 6 bases and J 7 bases; nucleotides not matched to a gene: 6. The CDR3 loop is CASRQGIGNEQFF. CDR3 in DNA: TGTGCCAGCAGACAGGGGATCGGGAATGAGCAGTTCTTC.

The chain uses TRBV6-5 and TRBJ1-5; no definite D call. The CDR3 is 18 amino acids. Trimming removed 5 bases at V and 7 bases at J, with 27 bases between. In germline, CDR1 is MNHEY, CDR2 SVGAGI. CDR3 in DNA: TGTGCCAGCAGTGAGGTAAAGTCTGCGCGGGCCCCTCGGCAGCCCCAGCATTTT. Its protein product is CASSEVKSARAPRQPQHF.

This clonotype has a count of ten or more. This chain connects TRBV12-3 or TRBV12-4 to TRBJ2-3, with 12 bases aligning to TRBD2. V was pared by 11 bases and J by 2 bases, with 11 bases of the junction left unmatched. The CDR3 loop spans 16 amino acids. The CDR3 nucleotides read TGTGCCTCCATTTCCCGACTAGCGGGGGCCACAGATACGCAGTATTTT. It encodes CASISRLAGATDTQYF.

This clonotype was detected only a few times. The chain uses TRBV18 and TRBJ2-1; D is perhaps TRBD2 (5 bases). CDR1 and CDR2 from the germline V gene are KGHSH and LQKENI. The CDR3 is made up of 13 amino acids. V lost 4 bases, J lost 10 bases, and 14 bases lay in between. Written as DNA, the CDR3 is TGTGCCAGCTCACGGGCGGACTCAAGGGAGCAGTTCTTC. It codes for CASSRADSREQFF.

This clonotype was seen a few times. The chain employs TRBV10-3 and TRBJ1-5; D remains unclear. The CDR3 contains 14 residues. Germline CDR1 reads ENHRY; CDR2 reads SYGVKD. Trimming cost V 3 bases and J 4 bases, with 10 bases left between them. The CDR3 reads CAISESVGNQPQHF. The DNA of the CDR3 is TGTGCCATCAGTGAATCAGTGGGGAATCAGCCCCAGCATTTT.

This clonotype was seen more than once but under ten times. V gene TRBV6-5 combines with J gene TRBJ2-2; D is unresolved. V was pared by 4 bases and J by 0 bases, with 9 bases between. Germline V gives CDR1 MNHEY, CDR2 SVGAGI. This CDR3 is 15 amino acids long. CDR3 region: CASSLMGSNTGELFF. The CDR3 DNA reads TGTGCCAGCAGTTTGATGGGGTCGAACACCGGGGAGCTGTTTTTT.

This clonotype has a handful of counts. The V call is TRBV21-1, the J call TRBJ1-1; the D call in the table, TRBD1, was not verified against the DNA. TRBV21-1 is listed as a pseudogene. The CDR3 has 16 amino acids. In DNA form, the CDR3 reads TGTGCCAGCAGCATTTTGCGACAGGGGGCGGACACTGAAGCTTTCTTT. The encoded protein is CASSILRQGADTEAFF.

Only a few counts were recorded for this clonotype. This rearrangement joins TRBV7-2 to TRBJ1-2; D is possibly TRBD1 (6 bases). Trimming removed 0 bases at V and 0 bases at J, with 11 bases between. The CDR3 covers 16 residues. Germline V gives CDR1 SGHTA, CDR2 FQGNSA. As DNA, the CDR3 is TGTGCCAGCAGCTTAGCGCAGGGGTTGGCTAACTATGGCTACACCTTC. This translates into CASSLAQGLANYGYTF.

The chain recombines TRBV23-1 with TRBJ2-7; 12 bases map to TRBD1. TRBV23-1 is reported as an ORF; its role is uncertain. The length of the CDR3 is 16 residues. The V and J ends lost 8 bases and 5 bases, in that order; junction bases with no gene match: 13. DNA of the CDR3: TGCGCCAGCCCCTTTATACCGGGACAGGGGGCCAACGAGCAGTACGTC. This sequence encodes CASPFIPGQGANEQYV.

In this sample, this clonotype turned up a few times. The V call is TRBV2, the J call TRBJ2-3; the match to TRBD1 covers 10 bases. CDR1 SNHLY and CDR2 FYNNEI come from the germline V gene. V was pared by 1 base and J by 3 bases, with 7 bases of the junction left unmatched. The CDR3 is made up of 17 amino acids. This CDR3 reads CASSEDRGQGWTDTQYF. The DNA for the CDR3 is TGTGCCAGCAGTGAAGACCGGGGACAGGGGTGGACAGATACGCAGTATTTT.

V and J are TRBV7-2 and TRBJ1-1; D may be TRBD1 (6 bases). CDR1 is SGHTA and CDR2 is FQGNSA in the germline V gene. The CDR3 runs 15 residues. The V and J ends lost 8 bases and 0 bases respectively, with 16 bases between them. The CDR3 coding sequence is TGTGCCAGCCGGGAAACAGGGCGCCTGAACACTGAAGCTTTCTTT. Protein product: CASRETGRLNTEAFF. Full variable domain (missing parts from reference TRBV7-2 and TRBJ1-1): GAGVSQSPSNKVTEKGKDVELRCDPISGHTALYWYRQSLGQGLEFLIYFQGNSAPDKSGLPSDRFSAERTGGSVSTLTIQRTQQEDSAVYLCASRETGRLNTEAFFGQGTRLTVV.

This clonotype was recorded a few times. The CDR3 region has the DNA TGTGCCAGCAGACCAGGACAGAGCTACGAGCAGTACGTC. Its translation: CASRPGQSYEQYV. The rearrangement links TRBV6-5 to TRBJ2-7; maybe TRBD1 (6 bases). The germline gives CDR1 MNHEY, CDR2 SVGAGI. CDR3 length: 13 residues. Trimming removed 6 bases from V and 3 bases from J, with 12 bases in between.

Only a few counts were recorded for this clonotype. V gene TRBV15 combines with J gene TRBJ2-7; 10 nucleotides agree with TRBD2. The CDR3 spans 14 residues. Germline CDR1 and CDR2: LNHNV and YYDKDF (reference sequence). The V gene end was trimmed by 5 bases and the J gene end by 2 bases; junction bases not matched to a gene: 3. CDR3: CATSPSGGAYEQYF. The DNA of the CDR3 is TGTGCCACCAGCCCCAGCGGGGGGGCCTACGAGCAGTACTTC.

The V and J genes are TRBV7-6 and TRBJ1-4; tentatively, D is TRBD1 (6 bases). The CDR3 is 15 amino acids. Germline CDR1 and CDR2: SGHVS and FNYEAQ. Trimming cost V 7 bases and J 0 bases, with 12 bases left between them. This CDR3 is CASTAGVATNEKLFF. The CDR3 region has the DNA TGTGCCAGCACGGCAGGGGTGGCAACTAATGAAAAACTGTTTTTT.

This clonotype showed up just a few times. The chain joins TRBV2 to TRBJ1-2; D is ambiguous. With 6 bases removed from V and 6 bases from J, the gap between germline ends came to 14 bases. The germline CDR1 and CDR2 sequences are SNHLY and FYNNEI. The CDR3 loop spans 13 amino acids. The CDR3 DNA reads as TGTGCCAGCAGCGTACCTGGGGAGGATGGCTACACCTTC. This translates into CASSVPGEDGYTF.

The rearrangement links TRBV7-3 to TRBJ2-3, with D hard to call. Germline values: CDR1 SGHTA, CDR2 FQGTGA. CDR3 length: 15 amino acids. Trimming took off 5 bases at V and 0 bases at J, with 12 bases between the two ends. The CDR3 loop reads CASSPTSTSTDTQYF. CDR3 in DNA: TGTGCCAGCAGCCCCACAAGTACTAGCACAGATACGCAGTATTTT.

The chain uses TRBV7-2 and TRBJ2-7; the D is unclear. Germline loops: CDR1 SGHTA, CDR2 FQGNSA. This CDR3 is 13 amino acids long. V was trimmed by 1 base and J by 4 bases, leaving 8 bases between them. The CDR3: CASSLGDGYEQYV. The CDR3 region has the DNA TGTGCCAGCAGCTTAGGAGACGGGTACGAGCAGTACGTC.

In its sample, this clonotype was seen a few times. The J gene is TRBJ2-1, the V gene TRBV24-1, with unresolved D. The CDR3 extends over 14 amino acids. CDR1 KGHDR and CDR2 SFDVKD come from the germline V gene. Trimming pared 10 bases from V and 0 bases from J, leaving 12 bases between. CDR3 region: CATMKGDSYNEQFF. In nucleotides, the CDR3 is TGTGCCACGATGAAGGGTGACTCCTACAATGAGCAGTTCTTC.

This clonotype was found a few times. The chain has TRBV6-5 and TRBJ2-3; TRBD2 aligns across 13 bases. The ends lost 7 bases at V and 4 bases at J; junction bases unmatched: 5. The germline CDR1 and CDR2 sequences are MNHEY and SVGAGI. The CDR3 consists of 15 residues. The CDR3 DNA follows: TGTGCCAGCAAACCCGGGACTAGCGGGGCAGATACGCAGTATTTT. This codes for CASKPGTSGADTQYF.

This sequence joins TRBV27 and TRBJ2-7; D is unresolved. Trimming cost V 7 bases and J 2 bases, with 9 bases left between them. CDR3 size: 12 residues. CDR1 and CDR2 (germline): MNHEY, SMNVEV (reference sequence). The CDR3, as DNA: TGTGCCAGCATATGGGCAGCCTACGAGCAGTACGTC. It yields the protein CASIWAAYEQYV.

This chain links TRBV7-2 with TRBJ2-1; TRBD1 matches at 9 bases. The CDR3 is 15 residues long. Trimming took 3 bases from V and 7 from J; bases not matched to a gene: 7. The V gene's germline CDR1 is SGHTA and CDR2 FQGNSA. CDR3 in amino acids: CASSFSGTGKNEQFF. The CDR3 DNA is TGTGCCAGCAGCTTTAGTGGGACAGGGAAAAATGAGCAGTTCTTC. The full variable domain, in which reference TRBV7-2 and TRBJ2-1 provide the parts outside the CDR3, is GAGVSQSPSNKVTEKGKDVELRCDPISGHTALYWYRQSLGQGLEFLIYFQGNSAPDKSGLPSDRFSAERTGGSVSTLTIQRTQQEDSAVYLCASSFSGTGKNEQFFGPGTRLTVL.

This clonotype was counted ten times or more. This sequence joins TRBV10-3 and TRBJ2-3, with 7 positions matching TRBD1. V lost 3 bases to trimming and J lost 6 bases; unmatched junction nucleotides: 3. The germline CDR1 and CDR2 sequences are ENHRY and SYGVKD. The CDR3 spans 13 residues. CDR3 amino acids: CAISDRGQDTQYF. The DNA of the CDR3 is TGTGCCATCAGTGATAGGGGGCAGGATACGCAGTATTTT.

CDR3 DNA: TGCGCCAGCAGCTTGGCGGCGGGGGGACCAGATACGCAGTATTTT. Translation: CASSLAAGGPDTQYF. The chain couples TRBV5-1 to TRBJ2-3; TRBD2 aligns across 8 bases. Germline values: CDR1 SGHRS, CDR2 YFSETQ. The J segment lost 4 bases and the V segment lost 0 bases, leaving 4 bases of the junction unmatched. The CDR3 has 15 residues.